This T cell receptor beta chain was sequenced during a study of blood T cell repertoires in COVID-19. Per the authors' pipeline: Reference gene primer amplification gave nucleated cell count estimates. The assay was immunoSEQ multiplex PCR, and TCRdb's table has in-frame clones only and misses some. V, J and clone size are taken as reported in that table, and D and trimming were inferred from the DNA itself. This sample carries approximately 210,000 clones, approximately 80% of them seen once, and the ten largest clones take 4.3%. The CDR3 covers 17 residues. The germline V gene encodes CDR1 SGHKS and CDR2 YYEKEE (reference sequence). J was trimmed by 5 bases and V by 2 bases; bases with no gene match: 12. Living in about two dozen US areas, the participants were between roughly 18 and 89 years of age.

This chain connects TRBV5-5 to TRBJ1-1, with TRBD1 matching over 10 bases. This receptor was identified in a man in his thirties or forties with acute COVID-19. The material sequenced was PBMCs or T cells enriched from blood (not recorded which). Here the CDR3 DNA reads TGTGCCAGCAGCTTAAGTTTCGACAGGGGGCAGGGGACTGAAGCTTTCTTT. Its translation: CASSLSFDRGQGTEAFF.